This TCR beta chain comes out of a study of cytomegalovirus exposure and HLA in healthy donors. Whole-study findings and limits: A previous analysis found most TCR beta V segments productive roughly 90% or roughly 30% of the time. Analyses of presence and absence presupposed an approximately uniform sequencing depth across donors.

Remarks on this clone: No antigen is known for it.

The study ran its PCR with 60 Vbeta and 13 Jbeta primers. TCRdb's table, derived via immunoSEQ multiplex PCR, lists solely in-frame clones and lacks some. The table shows roughly 100,000 clones, with approximately 70% occurring only once. V lost 7 bases, J lost 2 bases, and 11 bases stayed unmatched. CDR3 size: 15 residues. Germline assignment: CDR1 SGHRS and CDR2 YFSETQ. The sample comprised PBMCs. The receptor comes from a woman in her fifties or sixties in good health and CMV-seronegative. This chain connects TRBV5-1 to TRBJ2-5; 7 bases map to TRBD2. CDR3 sequence (DNA): TGCGCCAGCCGCCGGTTATCAGCGGGGCAAGAGACCCAGTACTTC. Protein product: CASRRLSAGQETQYF.